This record covers a single T cell receptor beta chain. The antigen remains undetermined. V dropped 7 bases and J dropped 2 bases, with 15 bases sitting between them. This CDR3 is 14 amino acids long. CDR1 is SGHAT, CDR2 FQNNGV, per germline. PCR used 60 Vbeta primers and 13 Jbeta primers. TCRdb's table, derived via immunoSEQ multiplex PCR, lists solely in-frame clones and lacks some. The sample contains 200,000 to 250,000 clones, around 77% of which appear only once. The data stem from a study of cytomegalovirus exposure and HLA in healthy donors. The overall study: Genotyping of hundreds of donors showed that 65% to 90% belonged to the Caucasian-associated ancestry cluster. Study results and caveats: Reportedly, TCR beta sequences accurately predicted HLA-A and HLA-B alleles in most subjects. Earlier analysis looked at TCR beta V segments, and most were productive about 90% or about 30% of the time. A link between a missense DCLRE1C variant and TCR beta V- and J-gene trimming emerged from a later analysis.

Source material: PBMCs. The TCR was taken from a woman in her thirties in good health and CMV-seronegative. This chain links TRBV11-2 with TRBJ2-7; D not certain. For the CDR3, the DNA is TGTGCCAGCAATTACGGAGCCCCCGCCTACGAGCAGTACTTC. This encodes CASNYGAPAYEQYF.